These T cell receptor beta chains were read from a single sample in a study of glioma-infiltrating T cells after dendritic cell vaccination. Profiled with immunoSEQ multiplex PCR; TCRdb holds only in-frame clones, not every one. The sample comprises tens of thousands of clones, around nine tenths of which are singletons, and more than 2% rests with the top ten. The source was blood, collected after dendritic cell vaccination. These TCRs come from a human donor with glioblastoma. Each CDR3 is given with its conserved first and last residue. The D gene is left open where the match is weak. Rows may omit the clone size; those that give it use once, few, many or a size class.

d_gene: TRBD1; abundance: -; j_gene: TRBJ1-2; v_gene: TRBV5-1; CDR3aa: CASSPGQGGYGYTF; CDR3nt: TGCGCCAGCAGCCCTGGACAGGGTGGGTATGGCTACACCTTC
d_gene: TRBD1; abundance: -; j_gene: TRBJ1-6; v_gene: TRBV5-1; CDR3aa: CASSLAGTDISPLHF; CDR3nt: TGCGCCAGCAGCTTGGCCGGGACAGATATTTCACCCCTCCACTTT
d_gene: -; abundance: -; j_gene: TRBJ2-7; v_gene: TRBV28; CDR3aa: CASSPYRVNEQYF; CDR3nt: TGTGCCAGCAGCCCTTACAGGGTCAACGAGCAGTACTTC
d_gene: -; abundance: -; j_gene: TRBJ1-1; v_gene: TRBV11-3; CDR3aa: CASSLGQGHTEAFF; CDR3nt: TGTGCCAGCAGCTTAGGTCAGGGGCACACTGAAGCTTTCTTT
d_gene: TRBD1; abundance: few; j_gene: TRBJ2-3; v_gene: TRBV29-1; CDR3aa: CSAATGTGGAGGGGTQYF; CDR3nt: TGCAGCGCTGCCACCGGGACAGGGGGCGCGGGAGGTGGCGGAACGCAGTATTTT
d_gene: -; abundance: -; j_gene: TRBJ2-5; v_gene: TRBV5-1; CDR3aa: CASSEGGETQYF; CDR3nt: TGCGCCAGCAGCGAAGGGGGAGAGACCCAGTACTTC
d_gene: TRBD2; abundance: -; j_gene: TRBJ2-7; v_gene: TRBV18; CDR3aa: CASSPFGASGGTYEQYF; CDR3nt: TGTGCCAGCTCACCATTTGGCGCTAGCGGGGGGACCTACGAGCAGTACTTC
d_gene: -; abundance: -; j_gene: TRBJ1-1; v_gene: TRBV6-5; CDR3aa: CASSQTLTERAFF; CDR3nt: TGTGCCAGCAGTCAGACCCTGACCGAGCGAGCTTTCTTT
d_gene: -; abundance: -; j_gene: TRBJ2-2; v_gene: TRBV7-7; CDR3aa: CASSLALNTGELFF; CDR3nt: TGTGCCAGCAGCTTAGCACTCAACACCGGGGAGCTGTTTTTT
d_gene: -; abundance: -; j_gene: TRBJ2-7; v_gene: TRBV9; CDR3aa: CASSAEGGDIHEQYF; CDR3nt: TGTGCCAGCAGCGCCGAGGGGGGGGACATCCACGAGCAGTACTTC
d_gene: TRBD1; abundance: -; j_gene: TRBJ1-2; v_gene: TRBV5-1; CDR3aa: CASSPGTGLYGYTF; CDR3nt: TGCGCCAGCAGCCCTGGGACAGGGCTCTATGGCTACACCTTC
d_gene: -; abundance: -; j_gene: TRBJ1-3; v_gene: TRBV21-1; CDR3aa: CASSKQGTGNTIYF; CDR3nt: TGTGCCAGCAGCAAACAGGGGACTGGAAACACCATATATTTT
d_gene: TRBD1; abundance: few; j_gene: TRBJ1-2; v_gene: TRBV4-1; CDR3aa: CASSQDAQGAYGYTF; CDR3nt: TGCGCCAGCAGCCAAGATGCCCAGGGGGCCTATGGCTACACCTTC
d_gene: TRBD1; abundance: -; j_gene: TRBJ2-7; v_gene: TRBV19; CDR3aa: CASSLTGTVYEQYF; CDR3nt: TGTGCCAGTAGTCTCACAGGGACAGTCTACGAGCAGTACTTC
d_gene: TRBD1; abundance: -; j_gene: TRBJ2-3; v_gene: TRBV29-1; CDR3aa: CSVDRQGADTQYF; CDR3nt: TGCAGCGTTGATCGACAGGGCGCAGATACGCAGTATTTT
d_gene: TRBD1; abundance: few; j_gene: TRBJ1-6; v_gene: TRBV2; CDR3aa: CASSGTGRDSPLHF; CDR3nt: TGTGCCAGCAGTGGGACAGGACGGGATTCACCCCTCCACTTT
d_gene: TRBD2; abundance: -; j_gene: TRBJ2-3; v_gene: TRBV7-3; CDR3aa: CASSPPGAGVGDTQYF; CDR3nt: TGTGCCAGCAGCCCGCCTGGAGCGGGAGTAGGGGATACGCAGTATTTT